Listed below are T cell receptor beta chains from one sample, sequenced in a study of vaccination and CD4 T cells after COVID-19. From the PCR reads, TCRdb called clonotypes with MiXCR, one entry per CDR3 protein. The sample lists 15,000 to 20,000 distinct CDR3 sequences, around 59% seen once, with just over 9% in the top ten. These receptors have no identified antigens. The sample consisted of CD4+ T cells from blood, cultured in vitro. These receptors originate from a human donor who had recovered from COVID-19. Both conserved end residues are part of each CDR3. D genes are given only for firm matches. For some rows the clone size is stated as once, few or many, or as a class when expanded; others skip it.

v_gene	abundance	j_gene	d_gene	CDR3nt	CDR3aa
TRBV20-1	NA	TRBJ2-5	NA	TGCAGTGCTAGAGATCTCGGCGCCGCCGCAGAGACCCAGTACTTC	CSARDLGAAAETQYF
TRBV24-1	NA	TRBJ2-5	NA	TGTGCCACCAGTGACCCCCAAGAGACCCAGTACTTC	CATSDPQETQYF
TRBV5-1	few	TRBJ1-5	NA	TGCGCCAGCAGCCAGGGCGGAGATCAGCCCCAGCATTTT	CASSQGGDQPQHF
TRBV20-1	NA	TRBJ2-7	NA	TGCAGTGCTGGTTACTACGAGCAGTACTTC	CSAGYYEQYF
TRBV11-2	few	TRBJ1-1	NA	TGTGCCAGCAGACAAGATAGAGACACTGAAGCTTTCTTT	CASRQDRDTEAFF
TRBV20-1	few	TRBJ1-5	NA	TGCAGTGCTAGCCCCAATCAGCCCCAGCATTTT	CSASPNQPQHF
TRBV7-9	NA	TRBJ1-1	NA	TGTGCCAGCAGTTCCGGGACGGTGAACACTGAAGCTTTCTTT	CASSSGTVNTEAFF
TRBV7-9	NA	TRBJ2-5	NA	TGTGCCAGCAGCCCCCTTGCAGAGACCCAGTACTTC	CASSPLAETQYF
TRBV6-4	NA	TRBJ2-1	TRBD2	TGTGCCAGCAGTGACCTAGCGGGAGCCTACAATGAGCAGTTCTTC	CASSDLAGAYNEQFF
TRBV20-1	NA	TRBJ2-7	NA	TGCAGTGCTAGTTTTTATTCAGCGGACCTTAGCTCCTACGAGCAGTACTTC	CSASFYSADLSSYEQYF
TRBV11-2	few	TRBJ2-5	TRBD1	TGTGCCAGCAGCGTCGGGACAGCAGAGACCCAGTACTTC	CASSVGTAETQYF
TRBV5-1	few	TRBJ1-1	NA	TGCGCCAGCAGCTTGGCCAGCGGGTCCATGGGCACTGAAGCTTTCTTT	CASSLASGSMGTEAFF
TRBV6-5	NA	TRBJ1-2	NA	TGTGCCAGCAGTTACGAGGGCCACTATGGCTACACCTTC	CASSYEGHYGYTF
TRBV30	few	TRBJ1-2	NA	TGTGCCTGGAGTGGGGGACCGTCGGGAGGCTACACCTTC	CAWSGGPSGGYTF
TRBV7-9	once	TRBJ2-1	NA	TGTGCCAGCAGCGCCGACCTGGGAGTAGATGAGCAGTTCTTC	CASSADLGVDEQFF
TRBV2	few	TRBJ1-2	NA	TGTGCCAGCAGTGATGACAGAGACTATGGCTACACCTTC	CASSDDRDYGYTF
TRBV7-9	NA	TRBJ1-4	NA	TGTGCCAGCAGCCTAGCGGGCACTAATGAAAAACTGTTTTTT	CASSLAGTNEKLFF
TRBV7-2	few	TRBJ2-5	TRBD2	TGTGCCAGCAGCCTCGGACTAGATTGGAAAGAGACCCAGTACTTC	CASSLGLDWKETQYF
TRBV10-1	large	TRBJ2-1	TRBD2	TGCGCCAGCAGTGAATCGGGGGGGGCTACTGAGCAGTTCTTC	CASSESGGATEQFF
TRBV12-3/TRBV12-4	few	TRBJ1-6	NA	TGTGCCAGCAGTGAGCATAGGGGAAATAATTCACCCCTCCACTTT	CASSEHRGNNSPLHF
TRBV6-1	NA	TRBJ2-7	TRBD2	TGTGCCACCAAGGGACTAGCGGATTACGAGCAGTACTTC	CATKGLADYEQYF
TRBV27	NA	TRBJ2-7	NA	TGTGCCAGCAGTAGCGGTCTGCCTCCCTACGAGCAGTACTTC	CASSSGLPPYEQYF
TRBV7-9	NA	TRBJ1-4	NA	TGTGCCAGCAGCCTAGGACCCGCTCAGGAAAAACTGTTTTTT	CASSLGPAQEKLFF
TRBV10-3	NA	TRBJ2-7	TRBD1	TGTGCCATCAGGGCCGCCACAGGGGTCTCCTACGAGCAGTACTTC	CAIRAATGVSYEQYF